This entry lists 18 T cell receptor beta chains sequenced from one sample in a study of shared clonotypes between healthy human individuals. Measured with immunoSEQ multiplex PCR; TCRdb has only the in-frame clones, and not every one. The sample carries some 1.5 million clones, 95% to 99% recorded once. Sequencing was performed on naive CD4+ T cells sorted from blood. The subset: CD45RA+ positively selected. The source of these receptors is a young man in good health.

The chain recombines TRBV7-9 with TRBJ2-1, with 12 positions matching TRBD2. CDR3 size: 17 residues. CDR1 and CDR2 from the germline V gene are SEHNR and FQNEAQ (reference sequence). V trimming: 1 base; J trimming: 7 bases; junction bases outside the gene matches: 8. CDR3 loop: CASSLGPTSGRLNEQFF. The CDR3, as DNA: TGTGCCAGCAGCTTAGGGCCCACTAGCGGGAGGTTGAATGAGCAGTTCTTC.

V usage is TRBV29-1 and J usage is TRBJ1-2, with TRBD1 matching over 9 bases. The V gene's germline CDR1 is SQVTM and CDR2 ANQGSEA. V dropped 2 bases and J dropped 4; count of bases not matched to a gene: 5. CDR3 length equals 14 residues. The CDR3, as DNA: TGCAGCGTTGAACCGGGACAGGGACCCTATGGCTACACCTTC. It is translated as CSVEPGQGPYGYTF.

The V call is TRBV27, the J call TRBJ2-3, with a possible D match to TRBD1 (5 bases). Deletions cut 3 bases from V and 9 bases from J, with 13 bases between. CDR1 is MNHEY, CDR2 SMNVEV, per germline (reference sequence). The CDR3 totals 13 residues. The DNA of the CDR3 is TGTGCCAGCAGTTTGGGAAAGGGGTTAACGCAGTATTTT. The encoded protein is CASSLGKGLTQYF.

The chain couples TRBV30 to TRBJ2-1; TRBD1 or TRBD2 may be the D gene (5 bases each). Per the germline V gene, CDR1 is GTSNPN and CDR2 is SVGIG (reference sequence). The V end lost 7 bases, the J end lost 7 bases, and 14 bases lay between the germline ends. This CDR3 contains 12 residues. CDR3 region: CASGTKRNEQFF. The CDR3 DNA follows: TGTGCCTCCGGGACCAAAAGGAATGAGCAGTTCTTC.

The chain couples TRBV19 to TRBJ1-5; D is ambiguous. Trimming cost V 6 bases and J 4 bases, with 19 bases left between them. Germline values: CDR1 LNHDA, CDR2 SQIVND (reference sequence). The CDR3 is 16 amino acids. The CDR3 here is CASRLERAWGNQPQHF. As DNA, the CDR3 is TGTGCCAGTAGATTAGAGAGGGCCTGGGGTAATCAGCCCCAGCATTTT. The full variable domain, in which reference TRBV19 and TRBJ1-5 provide the parts outside the CDR3, is DGGITQSPKYLFRKEGQNVTLSCEQNLNHDAMYWYRQDPGQGLRLIYYSQIVNDFQKGDIAEGYSVSREKKESFPLTVTSAQKNPTAFYLCASRLERAWGNQPQHFGDGTRLSIL.

This chain links TRBV6-1 with TRBJ2-3, with 8 positions matching TRBD1. The CDR3 totals 15 residues. Germline CDR1 MNHNS, CDR2 SASEGT. V shed 6 bases, J shed 1 base, and the junction held 6 bases outside the gene matches. CDR3 DNA: TGTGCCAGCAGCCCAGGGGGCCTCGGCACAGATACGCAGTATTTT. Its protein is CASSPGGLGTDTQYF.

J is TRBJ1-5 and V is TRBV19; 8 nucleotides match TRBD1. V was clipped by 6 bases and J by 5 bases; unmatched bases: 9. Germline CDR1 and CDR2: LNHDA and SQIVND (reference sequence). The CDR3 spans 15 residues. CDR3 sequence reads: CASRRTGLNYQPQHF. CDR3 nucleotides: TGTGCCAGTAGGCGGACAGGGCTAAATTATCAGCCCCAGCATTTT.

The chain has TRBV18 and TRBJ1-4; D unclear. The CDR3 contains 14 residues. Germline V gene lookup returns CDR1 KGHSH and CDR2 LQKENI. Between the trimmed V and J ends, which lost 1 base and 8 bases, there was a span of 11 bases. As DNA, the CDR3 is TGTGCCAGCTCACCACTTAACGGACCCGAAAAACTGTTTTTT. Translated: CASSPLNGPEKLFF.

About this clone itself: Other DNA sequences in this specimen translate into the identical CDR3. The CDR3 region has the DNA TGTGCCAGCAGCGTAGAGGACGAGCAGTTCTTC. This codes for CASSVEDEQFF. The J gene is TRBJ2-1, the V gene TRBV9; D is unresolved. Trimming shortened V by 0 bases and J by 10 bases, and 5 bases separated the two germline ends. CDR3 size: 11 residues. Germline CDR1 reads SGDLS; CDR2 reads YYNGEE.

Here the CDR3 reads CASSPSPGNYEQYF. The CDR3 nucleotides read TGTGCCAGCAGTCCATCCCCGGGGAACTACGAGCAGTACTTC. The rearrangement joins TRBV6-4 to TRBJ2-7; the D gene is possibly TRBD2 (5 bases). V was pared by 5 bases and J by 3 bases, with 14 bases between. The CDR3 runs to 14 residues. Germline assignment: CDR1 MRHNA and CDR2 SNTAGT.

The rearrangement joins TRBV27 to TRBJ2-1; TRBD2 matches 13 bases. Germline CDR1 reads MNHEY; CDR2 reads SMNVEV (reference sequence). The CDR3 has 17 amino acids. The V segment lost 4 bases and the J segment 7 bases; nucleotides outside the gene matches: 10. CDR3 bases: TGTGCCAGCAGTTACCGGACTAGCGGGAGTCTCGGGAATGAGCAGTTCTTC. This sequence encodes CASSYRTSGSLGNEQFF.

The gene calls are TRBV20-1 and TRBJ2-5; D perhaps matches TRBD1 (5 bases). This CDR3 comprises 11 residues. The germline CDR1 and CDR2 sequences are DFQATT and SNEGSKA (reference sequence). Trimming left V 6 bases short and J 5 bases short, with 10 bases between. CDR3 DNA sequence: TGCAGTGCAACCAAGGGGGAGACCCAGTACTTC. Translating gives CSATKGETQYF.

This clone was seen just once. The rearrangement links TRBV16 to TRBJ2-5, with a weak D call TRBD1 (6 bases). The CDR3 spans 16 residues. V lost 5 bases to trimming and J lost 1 base, with 17 bases between them. Looked up from germline, CDR1 is KGHSY and CDR2 is FQNENV. The CDR3 spells CASSKQQGVGQETQYF. The CDR3 nucleotides read TGTGCCAGCAGCAAACAACAGGGTGTTGGCCAAGAGACCCAGTACTTC.

The chain uses TRBV5-1 and TRBJ2-3; D tentatively fits TRBD1 or TRBD2 (5 bases each). Per germline, CDR1 SGHRS and CDR2 YFSETQ. The CDR3 contains 14 residues. Trimming took 1 base from V and 4 from J, leaving 10 bases between them. CDR3 sequence (DNA): TGCGCCAGCAGCTTGCAGGGTAGCGCAGATACGCAGTATTTT. Amino acids: CASSLQGSADTQYF. The full variable domain, completed using reference TRBV5-1 and TRBJ2-3, is KAGVTQTPRYLIKTRGQQVTLSCSPISGHRSVSWYQQTPGQGLQFLFEYFSETQRNKGNFPGRFSGRQFSNSRSEMNVSTLELGDSALYLCASSLQGSADTQYFGPGTRLTVL.

The CDR3 nucleotides are TGTGCCGTTAAGCACTGGGACAAGAGGGAGCAGTACTTC. Its protein is CAVKHWDKREQYF. V gene TRBV28 combines with J gene TRBJ2-7; D might be TRBD1 (6 bases). The CDR3 consists of 13 residues. CDR1 MDHEN and CDR2 SYDVKM come from the germline V gene. V lost 11 bases to trimming and J lost 7 bases, with 21 bases between them.

This chain links TRBV30 with TRBJ2-7; unclear D gene. V was trimmed by 0 bases and J by 2 bases, leaving 5 bases between them. The CDR3 has 12 residues. From germline, CDR1 is GTSNPN and CDR2 SVGIG (reference sequence). DNA of the CDR3: TGTGCCTGGAGTGTAACTCCCTACGAGCAGTACTTC. Its protein product is CAWSVTPYEQYF.

The chain joins TRBV9 to TRBJ2-2, with 8 positions matching TRBD2. From germline, CDR1 is SGDLS and CDR2 YYNGEE. CDR3 length: 17 amino acids. The V gene end was trimmed by 3 bases and the J gene end by 9 bases; junction bases not matched to a gene: 16. In nucleotides, the CDR3 is TGTGCCAGCAGCGCCGACACCGGGACTAGTTTTCTTCGGGAGCTGTTTTTT. It specifies CASSADTGTSFLRELFF.

The chain joins TRBV28 to TRBJ2-7, with TRBD2 identical over 8 bases. This CDR3 has 16 amino acids. Trimming at V came to 6 bases and at J to 4 bases, leaving 14 bases not matched to a gene. In germline, CDR1 is MDHEN, CDR2 SYDVKM. CDR3 region: CASRGPMVAGYYEQYF. CDR3 bases: TGTGCCAGCAGGGGTCCTATGGTAGCGGGATATTACGAGCAGTACTTC. Full variable domain (remainder filled in from reference TRBV28 and TRBJ2-7): DVKVTQSSRYLVKRTGEKVFLECVQDMDHENMFWYRQDPGLGLRLIYFSYDVKMKEKGDIPEGYSVSREKKERFSLILESASTNQTSMYLCASRGPMVAGYYEQYFGPGTRLTVT.